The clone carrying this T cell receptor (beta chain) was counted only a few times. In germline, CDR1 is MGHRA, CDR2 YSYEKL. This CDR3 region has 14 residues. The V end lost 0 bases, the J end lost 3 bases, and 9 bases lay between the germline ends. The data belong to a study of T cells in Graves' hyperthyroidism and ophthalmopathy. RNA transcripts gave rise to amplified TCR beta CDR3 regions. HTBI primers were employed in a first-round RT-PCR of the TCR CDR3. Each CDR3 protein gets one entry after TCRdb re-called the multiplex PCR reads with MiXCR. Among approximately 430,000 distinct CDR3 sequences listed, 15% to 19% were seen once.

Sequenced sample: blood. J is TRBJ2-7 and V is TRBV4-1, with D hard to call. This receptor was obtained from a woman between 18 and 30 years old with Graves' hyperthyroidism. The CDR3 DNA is TGCGCCAGCAGCCAAGAGGATTCAGTCTACGAGCAGTACTTC. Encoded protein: CASSQEDSVYEQYF.